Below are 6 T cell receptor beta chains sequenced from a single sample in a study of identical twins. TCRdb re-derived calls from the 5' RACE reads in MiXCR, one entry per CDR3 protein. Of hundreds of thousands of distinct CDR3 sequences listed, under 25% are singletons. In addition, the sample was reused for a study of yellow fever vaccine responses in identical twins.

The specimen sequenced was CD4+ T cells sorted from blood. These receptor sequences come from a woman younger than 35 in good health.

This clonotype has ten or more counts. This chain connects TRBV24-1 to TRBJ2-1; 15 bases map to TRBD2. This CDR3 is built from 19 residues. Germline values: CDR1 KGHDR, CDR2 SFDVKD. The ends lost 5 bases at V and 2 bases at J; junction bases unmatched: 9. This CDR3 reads CATSGPGLAGGPTYNEQFF. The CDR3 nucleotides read TGTGCCACCAGTGGACCGGGACTAGCGGGAGGCCCGACCTACAATGAGCAGTTCTTC.

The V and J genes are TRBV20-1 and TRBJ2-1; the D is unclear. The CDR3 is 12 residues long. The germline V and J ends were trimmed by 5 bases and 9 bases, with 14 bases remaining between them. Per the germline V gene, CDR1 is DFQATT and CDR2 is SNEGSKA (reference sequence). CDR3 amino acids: CSAELWLSEQFF. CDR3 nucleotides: TGCAGTGCTGAGTTGTGGCTATCTGAGCAGTTCTTC.

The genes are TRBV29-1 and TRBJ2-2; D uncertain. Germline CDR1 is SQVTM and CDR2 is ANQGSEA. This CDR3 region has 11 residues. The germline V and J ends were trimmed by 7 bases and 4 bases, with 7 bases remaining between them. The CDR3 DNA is TGCAGCGCGAAGACCACCGGGGAGCTGTTTTTT. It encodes CSAKTTGELFF.

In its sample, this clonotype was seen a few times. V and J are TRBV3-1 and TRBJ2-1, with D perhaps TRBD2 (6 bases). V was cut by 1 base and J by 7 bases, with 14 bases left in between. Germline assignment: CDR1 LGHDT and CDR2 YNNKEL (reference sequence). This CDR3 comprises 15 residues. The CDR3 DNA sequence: TGTGCCAGCAGCCAAGGTGGCGGAGGGAGAAATGAGCAGTTCTTC. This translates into CASSQGGGGRNEQFF.

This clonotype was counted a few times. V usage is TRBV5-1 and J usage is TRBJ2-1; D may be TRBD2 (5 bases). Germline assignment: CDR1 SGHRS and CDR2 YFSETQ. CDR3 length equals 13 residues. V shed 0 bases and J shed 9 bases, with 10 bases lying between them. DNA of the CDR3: TGCGCCAGCAGCTTGGGACCACGGGGTGAGCAGTTCTTC. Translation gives CASSLGPRGEQFF.

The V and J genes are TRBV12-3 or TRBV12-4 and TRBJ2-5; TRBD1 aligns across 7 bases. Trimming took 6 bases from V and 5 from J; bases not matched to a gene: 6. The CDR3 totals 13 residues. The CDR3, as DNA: TGTGCCAGCAGCTCCGGGACAGCGGAGACCCAGTACTTC. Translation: CASSSGTAETQYF.